What follows is one T cell receptor (beta chain) and its context. This sample is drawn from a study of T cell changes during pregnancy in multiple sclerosis. Trimming took 0 bases from V and 12 from J, leaving 17 bases between them. CDR1 is SGHDN, CDR2 FVKESK, per germline. The CDR3 loop spans 14 amino acids. The assay was immunoSEQ multiplex PCR, and TCRdb's table has in-frame clones only and misses some. Among 55,000 to 70,000 clones, 75% to 90% were seen once, and the ten largest hold around 0.38%. This TCR came from a female donor with multiple sclerosis, enrolled in a pregnancy study. Here the sequenced sample was CD4+ T cells from peripheral blood mononuclear cells, taken in the third trimester of pregnancy. V and J are TRBV14 and TRBJ1-2, with TRBD1 as a possible D gene (5 bases). The CDR3 region has the DNA TGTGCCAGCAGCCAAGACCGGACTGCTGGGGGGAACACCTTC. Translating it yields CASSQDRTAGGNTF.